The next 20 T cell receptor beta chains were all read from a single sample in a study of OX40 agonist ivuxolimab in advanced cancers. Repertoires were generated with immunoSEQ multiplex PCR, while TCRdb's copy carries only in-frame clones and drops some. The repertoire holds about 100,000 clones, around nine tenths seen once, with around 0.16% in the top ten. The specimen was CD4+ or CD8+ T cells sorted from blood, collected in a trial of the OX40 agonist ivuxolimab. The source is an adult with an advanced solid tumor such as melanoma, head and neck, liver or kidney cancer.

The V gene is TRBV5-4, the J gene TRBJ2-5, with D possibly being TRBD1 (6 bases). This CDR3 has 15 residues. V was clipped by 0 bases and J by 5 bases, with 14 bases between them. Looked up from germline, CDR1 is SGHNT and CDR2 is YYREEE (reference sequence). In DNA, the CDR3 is TGTGCCAGCAGCTTGGTTCTGGGGGCGCGGGAGACCCAGTACTTC. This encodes CASSLVLGARETQYF.

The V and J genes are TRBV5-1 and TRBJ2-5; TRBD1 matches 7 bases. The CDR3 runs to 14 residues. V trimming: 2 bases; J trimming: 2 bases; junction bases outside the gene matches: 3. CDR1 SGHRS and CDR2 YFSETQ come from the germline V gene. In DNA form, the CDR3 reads TGCGCCAGCAGCTTTGGGACAGTACAAGAGACCCAGTACTTC. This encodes CASSFGTVQETQYF.

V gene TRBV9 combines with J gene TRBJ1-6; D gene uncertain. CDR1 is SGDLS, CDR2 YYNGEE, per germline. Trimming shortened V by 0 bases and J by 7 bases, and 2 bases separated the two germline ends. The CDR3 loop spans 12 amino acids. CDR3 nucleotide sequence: TGTGCCAGCAGCGTAGCAAATTCACCCCTCCACTTT. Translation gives CASSVANSPLHF.

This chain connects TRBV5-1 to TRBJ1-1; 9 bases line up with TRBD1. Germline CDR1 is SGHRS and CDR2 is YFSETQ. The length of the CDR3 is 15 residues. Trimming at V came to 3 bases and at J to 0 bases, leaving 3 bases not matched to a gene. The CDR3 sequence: CASSSRTGVNTEAFF. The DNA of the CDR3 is TGCGCCAGCAGCTCAAGGACAGGGGTGAACACTGAAGCTTTCTTT.

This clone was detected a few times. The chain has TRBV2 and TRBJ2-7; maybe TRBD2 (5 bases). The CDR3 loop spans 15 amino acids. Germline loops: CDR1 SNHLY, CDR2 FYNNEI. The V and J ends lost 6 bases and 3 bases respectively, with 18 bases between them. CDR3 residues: CASRSGPRGNYEQYF. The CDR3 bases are TGTGCCAGCAGGTCCGGGCCCCGAGGGAACTACGAGCAGTACTTC.

The CDR3, as DNA: TGTGCCAGCAGCACCAGGACTAGCGGGAGAAGGCATGAGCAGTTCTTC. As protein: CASSTRTSGRRHEQFF. The chain couples TRBV11-2 to TRBJ2-1, with 13 bases lining up with TRBD2. In germline, CDR1 is SGHAT, CDR2 FQNNGV. The CDR3 is made up of 16 amino acids. The V gene end was trimmed by 5 bases and the J gene end by 8 bases; junction bases not matched to a gene: 9.

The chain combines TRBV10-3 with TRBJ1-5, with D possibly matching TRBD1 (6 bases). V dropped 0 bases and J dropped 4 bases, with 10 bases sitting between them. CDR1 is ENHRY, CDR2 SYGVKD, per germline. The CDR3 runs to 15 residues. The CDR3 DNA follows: TGTGCCATCAGTGAGTCTCGACAGGCTAATCAGCCCCAGCATTTT. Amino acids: CAISESRQANQPQHF.

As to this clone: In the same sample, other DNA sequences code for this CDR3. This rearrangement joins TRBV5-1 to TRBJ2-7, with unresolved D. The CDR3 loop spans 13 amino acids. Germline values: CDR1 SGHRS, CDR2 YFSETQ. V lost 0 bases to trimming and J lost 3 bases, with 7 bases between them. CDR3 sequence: CASSLGSVYEQYF. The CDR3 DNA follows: TGCGCCAGCAGCTTGGGGTCAGTCTACGAGCAGTACTTC.

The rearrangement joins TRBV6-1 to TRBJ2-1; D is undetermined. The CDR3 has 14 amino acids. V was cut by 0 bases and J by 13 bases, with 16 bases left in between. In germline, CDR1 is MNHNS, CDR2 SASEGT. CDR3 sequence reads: CASSEARPSPLQFF. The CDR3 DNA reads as TGTGCCAGCAGTGAAGCAAGGCCTAGTCCCCTCCAGTTCTTC.

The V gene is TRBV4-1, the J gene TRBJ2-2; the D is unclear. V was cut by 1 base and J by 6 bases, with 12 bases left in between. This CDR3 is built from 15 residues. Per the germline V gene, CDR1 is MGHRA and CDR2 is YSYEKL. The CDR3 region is CASSQGPAAAGELFF. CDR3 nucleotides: TGCGCCAGCAGCCAAGGTCCCGCCGCCGCCGGGGAGCTGTTTTTT.

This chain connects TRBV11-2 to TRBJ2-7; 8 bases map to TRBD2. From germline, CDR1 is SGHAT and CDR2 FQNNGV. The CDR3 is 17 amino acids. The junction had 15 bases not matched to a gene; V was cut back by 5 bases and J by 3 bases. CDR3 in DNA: TGTGCCAGCAGCCAGGAACTAGTAGCGGGATTGAACTACGAGCAGTACTTC. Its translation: CASSQELVAGLNYEQYF.

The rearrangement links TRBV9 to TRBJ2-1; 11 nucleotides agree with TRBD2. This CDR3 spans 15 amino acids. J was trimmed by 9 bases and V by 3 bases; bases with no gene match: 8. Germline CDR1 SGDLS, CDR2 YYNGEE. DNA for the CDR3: TGTGCCAGCAGCGCCGATAGCGGGGGGGCATCTGAGCAGTTCTTC. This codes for CASSADSGGASEQFF.

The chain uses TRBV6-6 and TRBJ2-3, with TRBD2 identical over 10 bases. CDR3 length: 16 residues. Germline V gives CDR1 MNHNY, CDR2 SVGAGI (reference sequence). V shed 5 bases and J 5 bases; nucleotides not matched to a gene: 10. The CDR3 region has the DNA TGTGCCAGCAGTAGCCGACTAGCGGGTGATCTAGATACGCAGTATTTT. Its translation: CASSSRLAGDLDTQYF.

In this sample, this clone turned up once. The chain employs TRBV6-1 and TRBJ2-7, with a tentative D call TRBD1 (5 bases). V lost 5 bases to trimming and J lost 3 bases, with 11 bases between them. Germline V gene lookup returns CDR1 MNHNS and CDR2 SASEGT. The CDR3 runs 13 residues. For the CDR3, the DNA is TGTGCCAGCAGTTTTGGACATGACTACGAGCAGTACTTC. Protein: CASSFGHDYEQYF.

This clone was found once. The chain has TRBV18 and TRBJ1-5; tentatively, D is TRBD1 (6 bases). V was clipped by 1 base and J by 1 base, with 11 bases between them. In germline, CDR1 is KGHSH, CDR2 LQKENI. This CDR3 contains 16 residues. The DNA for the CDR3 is TGTGCCAGCTCACCACGGTACCAGGGGAGCAATCAGCCCCAGCATTTT. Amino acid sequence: CASSPRYQGSNQPQHF.

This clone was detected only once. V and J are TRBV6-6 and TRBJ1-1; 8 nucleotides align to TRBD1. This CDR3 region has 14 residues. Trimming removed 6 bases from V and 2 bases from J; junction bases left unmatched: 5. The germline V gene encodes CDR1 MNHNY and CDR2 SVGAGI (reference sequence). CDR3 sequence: CASSDRGTNTEAFF. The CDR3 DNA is TGTGCCAGCAGCGACAGGGGAACAAACACTGAAGCTTTCTTT.

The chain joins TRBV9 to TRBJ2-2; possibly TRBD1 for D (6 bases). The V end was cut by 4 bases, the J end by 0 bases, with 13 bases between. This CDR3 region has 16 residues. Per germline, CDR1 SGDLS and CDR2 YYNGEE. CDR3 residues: CASSTTGTPNTGELFF. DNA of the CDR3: TGTGCCAGCAGCACTACCGGGACACCGAACACCGGGGAGCTGTTTTTT.

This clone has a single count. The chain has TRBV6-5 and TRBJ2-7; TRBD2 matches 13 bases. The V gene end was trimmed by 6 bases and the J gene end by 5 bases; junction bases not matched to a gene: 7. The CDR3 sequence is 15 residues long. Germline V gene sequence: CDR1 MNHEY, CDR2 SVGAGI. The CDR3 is CASSFRTSGSHEQYF. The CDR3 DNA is TGTGCCAGCAGCTTCCGGACTAGCGGGAGCCACGAGCAGTACTTC.

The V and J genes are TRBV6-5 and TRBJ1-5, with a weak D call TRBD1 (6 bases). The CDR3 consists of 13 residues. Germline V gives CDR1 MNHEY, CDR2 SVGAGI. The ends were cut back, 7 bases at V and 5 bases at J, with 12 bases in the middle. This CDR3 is CASKGGSDQPQHF. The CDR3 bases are TGTGCCAGCAAGGGGGGCAGTGATCAGCCCCAGCATTTT.

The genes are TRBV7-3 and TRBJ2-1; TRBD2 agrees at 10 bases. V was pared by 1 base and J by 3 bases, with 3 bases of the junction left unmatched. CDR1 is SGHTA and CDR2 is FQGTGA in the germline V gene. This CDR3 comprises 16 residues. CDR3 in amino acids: CASSLIAGGGYNEQFF. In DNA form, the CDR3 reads TGTGCCAGCAGCTTAATAGCGGGAGGTGGCTACAATGAGCAGTTCTTC. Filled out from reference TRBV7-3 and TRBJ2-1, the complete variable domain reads GAGVSQTPSNKVTEKGKYVELRCDPISGHTALYWYRQSLGQGPEFLIYFQGTGAADDSGLPNDRFFAVRPEGSVSTLKIQRTERGDSAVYLCASSLIAGGGYNEQFFGPGTRLTVL.